This T cell receptor (beta chain) appears in the sequencing data of a study of regulatory T cells in long-lasting Graves disease. From germline, CDR1 is LGHDT and CDR2 YNNKEL (reference sequence). The CDR3 contains 17 residues. V lost 3 bases, J lost 0 bases, and 8 bases stayed unmatched. Sequencing libraries for TCR beta were prepared with iRepertoire HTBI primers and Arm-PCR of CDR3 regions. TCRdb called the multiplex PCR reads again in MiXCR, with one record for every CDR3 protein. The sample has about 620,000 distinct CDR3 sequences, around 15% seen once. Time point reported: newly diagnosed GD, antithyroid drugs for less than 3 months. From PBMCs, RNA was extracted and then used to make the TCR library. This clonotype was found a few times. A further study also used this sample, focusing on T cells in Graves' hyperthyroidism and ophthalmopathy.

The chain carries TRBV3-1 and TRBJ2-7; the match to TRBD2 covers 10 bases. This specimen was peripheral blood mononuclear cells (PBMCs), taken at new diagnosis, from a patient treated with antithyroid drugs. This receptor was taken from a woman aged 25 to 39 with Graves disease. The CDR3, as DNA: TGTGCCAGCAGCCAGACGCACATAGCGGGAGGCTCCTACGAGCAGTACTTC. It encodes CASSQTHIAGGSYEQYF.